These 29 T cell receptor beta chains were all obtained from the same sample, sequenced in a study of control samples from healthy donors and cancer patients. Profiled with immunoSEQ multiplex PCR; TCRdb holds only in-frame clones, not every one. The table has 130,000 or so clones, over 75% seen once. Sequencing input: blood. Receptors were obtained from a man aged 50 or older in good health.

The CDR3 nucleotides are TGCGCCAGCAGCTTGGAAGCGCAGGGGGGCTCCTACGAGCAGTACTTC. The encoded protein is CASSLEAQGGSYEQYF. The chain links TRBV5-1 to TRBJ2-7; a possible D gene is TRBD1 (7 bases). The CDR3 totals 16 residues. Between the trimmed V and J ends, which lost 0 bases and 0 bases, there was a span of 13 bases. Germline-derived CDR1 and CDR2 are SGHRS and YFSETQ. Full variable domain (missing parts from reference TRBV5-1 and TRBJ2-7): KAGVTQTPRYLIKTRGQQVTLSCSPISGHRSVSWYQQTPGQGLQFLFEYFSETQRNKGNFPGRFSGRQFSNSRSEMNVSTLELGDSALYLCASSLEAQGGSYEQYFGPGTRLTVT.

This rearrangement joins TRBV20-1 to TRBJ2-5; D is unresolved. The CDR3 sequence is 11 residues long. The V gene lost 4 bases and the J gene lost 3 bases, with 6 bases spanning the gap. Germline assignment: CDR1 DFQATT and CDR2 SNEGSKA (reference sequence). The chain's CDR3 is CSATEEETQYF. The DNA for the CDR3 is TGCAGTGCTACAGAAGAAGAGACCCAGTACTTC.

Here the CDR3 reads CASSYRGTYNSPLHF. CDR3 sequence (DNA): TGTGCCAGCAGTTATCGTGGCACCTATAATTCACCCCTCCACTTT. The gene calls are TRBV6-5 and TRBJ1-6; no reliable D call. CDR3 length: 15 residues. Trimming removed 3 bases from V and 2 bases from J, with 8 bases in between. Germline CDR1 MNHEY, CDR2 SVGAGI.

The chain links TRBV3-1 (or the pseudogene TRBV3-2) to TRBJ2-1; 7 bases line up with TRBD2. CDR3 length: 14 amino acids. Germline assignment: CDR1 LGHDT and CDR2 YNNKEL (reference sequence). Germline trimming cut 3 bases from V and 10 bases from J; bases unmatched to any gene: 9. In DNA, the CDR3 is TGTGCCAGCAGCCATTTGGCGGGGGATTGGGAGCAGTTCTTC. Translated, it gives CASSHLAGDWEQFF.

CDR3 sequence: CASSIEGRELFF. The CDR3 nucleotides read TGTGCCAGTAGTATCGAGGGGCGGGAGCTGTTTTTT. The chain joins TRBV19 to TRBJ2-2, with D perhaps given as TRBD1 or TRBD2 (5 bases each). Germline V lookup: CDR1 LNHDA, CDR2 SQIVND (reference sequence). V was clipped by 3 bases and J by 9 bases, with 8 bases between them. The CDR3 consists of 12 residues.

This clone was counted a single time. The chain employs TRBV4-1 and TRBJ2-5; 10 nucleotides agree with TRBD2. V was clipped by 0 bases and J by 7 bases; unmatched bases: 11. The V gene's germline CDR1 is MGHRA and CDR2 YSYEKL. The CDR3 sequence is 17 residues long. Here the CDR3 DNA reads TGCGCCAGCAGCCAAGATTGGCCAGCGGGGGGGCTTGGGACCCAGTACTTC. Amino acids: CASSQDWPAGGLGTQYF.

The gene calls are TRBV10-3 and TRBJ2-1; 14 bases match TRBD2. The junction had 5 bases not matched to a gene; V was cut back by 6 bases and J by 4 bases. CDR3 length: 16 residues. Per germline, CDR1 ENHRY and CDR2 SYGVKD. CDR3 residues: CAISGGLAGDYNEQFF. In nucleotides, the CDR3 is TGTGCCATCAGCGGGGGACTAGCGGGGGATTACAATGAGCAGTTCTTC.

This clone has just a few counts. CDR3 sequence reads: CASSSLGLATGELFF. The DNA for the CDR3 is TGTGCCAGCAGCTCCCTCGGACTAGCGACCGGGGAGCTGTTTTTT. The chain joins TRBV7-2 to TRBJ2-2, with 9 bases that match TRBD2. Trimming at V came to 4 bases and at J to 5 bases, leaving 5 bases not matched to a gene. This CDR3 contains 15 residues. Germline CDR1 SGHTA, CDR2 FQGNSA. Drawing the rest from reference TRBV7-2 and TRBJ2-2, the complete variable domain is GAGVSQSPSNKVTEKGKDVELRCDPISGHTALYWYRQSLGQGLEFLIYFQGNSAPDKSGLPSDRFSAERTGGSVSTLTIQRTQQEDSAVYLCASSSLGLATGELFFGEGSRLTVL.

This clone has just one count. The sample holds other DNA sequences that translate to the same CDR3. This rearrangement joins TRBV18 to TRBJ1-5; 7 bases are shared with TRBD1. Trimming took 6 bases from V and 2 from J; bases not matched to a gene: 4. From germline, CDR1 is KGHSH and CDR2 LQKENI. This CDR3 is 14 amino acids long. CDR3 sequence (DNA): TGTGCCAGCTCCCCAGGACAGGGCAATCAGCCCCAGCATTTT. Translated: CASSPGQGNQPQHF.

The J gene is TRBJ1-1, the V gene TRBV9, with D tentatively TRBD1 (5 bases). Germline V gene lookup returns CDR1 SGDLS and CDR2 YYNGEE. This CDR3 comprises 18 residues. Trimming stripped 0 bases from V and 3 bases from J, with 21 bases between. The CDR3 region has the DNA TGTGCCAGCAGCGTAGGGGCAGGGCAGACCCCTTTCGACACTGAAGCTTTCTTT. Translated, it gives CASSVGAGQTPFDTEAFF.

The chain has TRBV3-1 (or the pseudogene TRBV3-2) and TRBJ2-2; 8 bases fit TRBD1. The CDR3 totals 15 residues. J was trimmed by 5 bases and V by 2 bases; bases with no gene match: 4. The V gene's germline CDR1 is LGHDT and CDR2 YNNKEL (reference sequence). CDR3 amino acids: CASSQTRTGTGELFF. The CDR3 DNA sequence: TGTGCCAGCAGCCAAACTCGGACAGGGACCGGGGAGCTGTTTTTT.

This clone has just one count. V is TRBV28 and J is TRBJ1-2; 7 nucleotides align to TRBD1. The CDR3 extends over 16 amino acids. Germline CDR1 MDHEN, CDR2 SYDVKM. The J segment lost 2 bases and the V segment lost 5 bases, leaving 11 bases of the junction unmatched. CDR3 loop: CASSPFHGTANYGYTF. The CDR3 region has the DNA TGTGCCAGCAGTCCCTTCCATGGGACAGCCAACTATGGCTACACCTTC.

The J gene is TRBJ1-6, the V gene TRBV5-6, with D possibly TRBD1 on 6 matching bases. V dropped 0 bases and J dropped 6 bases, with 7 bases sitting between them. Germline loops: CDR1 SGHDT, CDR2 YYEEEE. CDR3 length equals 14 residues. The CDR3 bases are TGTGCCAGCAGCTTGGCCAGGGGTAATTCACCCCTCCACTTT. Amino acids: CASSLARGNSPLHF.

There are a few counts of this clone. The chain employs TRBV4-1 and TRBJ1-5; D is ambiguous. This CDR3 comprises 16 residues. Germline V lookup: CDR1 MGHRA, CDR2 YSYEKL. V was pared by 1 base and J by 3 bases, with 13 bases between. The CDR3 DNA follows: TGCGCCAGCAGCCAAGGGGTCGACCCTTTCAATCAGCCCCAGCATTTT. Protein sequence: CASSQGVDPFNQPQHF.

This clone was found a few times. V is TRBV15 and J is TRBJ1-5; the D is unclear. The V gene's germline CDR1 is LNHNV and CDR2 YYDKDF (reference sequence). The V gene lost 0 bases and the J gene lost 0 bases, with 6 bases spanning the gap. The CDR3 loop spans 15 amino acids. CDR3 region: CATSRDAYSNQPQHF. The CDR3 DNA reads TGTGCCACCAGCAGAGATGCGTATAGCAATCAGCCCCAGCATTTT.

The chain links TRBV5-1 to TRBJ2-2, with D maybe TRBD1 (6 bases). The germline V and J ends were trimmed by 2 bases and 7 bases, with 9 bases remaining between them. This CDR3 has 13 residues. Germline-derived CDR1 and CDR2 are SGHRS and YFSETQ. CDR3: CASSFGGGGELFF. The CDR3 region has the DNA TGCGCCAGCAGCTTTGGGGGCGGCGGGGAGCTGTTTTTT.

The J gene is TRBJ2-5, the V gene TRBV10-1; the D gene is possibly TRBD1 (6 bases). From germline, CDR1 is WNHNN and CDR2 SYGVQD (reference sequence). V shed 3 bases and J shed 6 bases, with 14 bases lying between them. The CDR3 spans 14 residues. CDR3 nucleotide sequence: TGCGCCAGCAGTGAAGGGGGTCCGGTTCAGACCCAGTACTTC. This translates into CASSEGGPVQTQYF.

V and J are TRBV9 and TRBJ1-6, with 7 bases identical to TRBD1. With V trimmed by 7 bases and J by 8 bases, 9 bases remained unmatched. CDR3 length equals 14 residues. Per germline, CDR1 SGDLS and CDR2 YYNGEE. The CDR3, as DNA: TGTGCCAGCTCGGGGGGACAGACCGATTCACCCCTCCACTTT. Translating it yields CASSGGQTDSPLHF.

A note on this clone: The sample carries other DNA sequences with the same CDR3. V usage is TRBV6-1 and J usage is TRBJ1-2, with TRBD1 as a possible D gene (6 bases). Germline-derived CDR1 and CDR2 are MNHNS and SASEGT. The CDR3 is 14 amino acids. V lost 0 bases to trimming and J lost 8 bases, with 13 bases between them. CDR3 in DNA: TGTGCCAGCAGTGAAGCGTCCGGGGGCGGAGGCTACACCTTC. Amino acid sequence: CASSEASGGGGYTF.

The V gene is TRBV3-1 (or the pseudogene TRBV3-2), the J gene TRBJ1-1; D gene ambiguous. This CDR3 contains 14 residues. Germline loops: CDR1 LGHDT, CDR2 YNNKEL (reference sequence). Between the trimmed V and J ends, which lost 0 bases and 1 base, there was a span of 6 bases. The CDR3 loop is CASSQDFSNTEAFF. The CDR3 DNA is TGTGCCAGCAGCCAAGACTTCTCGAACACTGAAGCTTTCTTT.

A single count supports this clone. J is TRBJ1-4 and V is TRBV5-1; a weak D match, TRBD1 (5 bases). The CDR3 is 15 residues long. With 4 bases removed from V and 4 bases from J, the gap between germline ends came to 14 bases. Germline CDR1 reads SGHRS; CDR2 reads YFSETQ. This CDR3 is CASSLSGTVNEKLFF. CDR3 coding DNA: TGCGCCAGCAGCCTCTCCGGGACTGTTAATGAAAAACTGTTTTTT. Drawing the rest from reference TRBV5-1 and TRBJ1-4, the complete variable domain is KAGVTQTPRYLIKTRGQQVTLSCSPISGHRSVSWYQQTPGQGLQFLFEYFSETQRNKGNFPGRFSGRQFSNSRSEMNVSTLELGDSALYLCASSLSGTVNEKLFFGSGTQLSVL.

The chain combines TRBV27 with TRBJ2-3; D unclear. This CDR3 is 12 amino acids long. Trimming removed 6 bases from V and 6 bases from J, with 10 bases in between. Germline V gives CDR1 MNHEY, CDR2 SMNVEV (reference sequence). The CDR3 DNA reads TGTGCCAGCAGCTCTTATTCGGATACGCAGTATTTT. This translates into CASSSYSDTQYF.

This clone showed up just a few times. V gene TRBV21-1 combines with J gene TRBJ1-6; the table gives TRBD1 as D, unverified against the DNA. TRBV21-1 is classified as a pseudogene. The CDR3 totals 18 residues. For the CDR3, the DNA is TGTGCCAGCCCGTCATGGGGATCAACAGGGAAACCCGGCTCACCCCTCCACTTT. Amino acid sequence: CASPSWGSTGKPGSPLHF.

The J gene is TRBJ1-2, the V gene TRBV5-1; the D gene is possibly TRBD1 (5 bases). The germline V and J ends were trimmed by 0 bases and 8 bases, with 14 bases remaining between them. The CDR3 spans 14 residues. Germline assignment: CDR1 SGHRS and CDR2 YFSETQ. In DNA form, the CDR3 reads TGCGCCAGCAGCTTGGTACAGGCGGCGAGGGGCTACACCTTC. This codes for CASSLVQAARGYTF. The full variable domain, rest sourced from reference TRBV5-1 and TRBJ1-2, is KAGVTQTPRYLIKTRGQQVTLSCSPISGHRSVSWYQQTPGQGLQFLFEYFSETQRNKGNFPGRFSGRQFSNSRSEMNVSTLELGDSALYLCASSLVQAARGYTFGSGTRLTVV.

The V gene is TRBV2, the J gene TRBJ1-2, with a tentative D call TRBD1 (5 bases). V lost 5 bases and J 4 bases, leaving 11 bases between the germline ends. This CDR3 region has 13 residues. Looked up from germline, CDR1 is SNHLY and CDR2 is FYNNEI. The CDR3 DNA follows: TGTGCCAGCAGTTTCCAGGGAAGCTATGGCTACACCTTC. The encoded protein is CASSFQGSYGYTF.

The rearrangement joins TRBV15 to TRBJ1-2; tentative D call: TRBD1 (6 bases). This CDR3 comprises 14 residues. Trimming shortened V by 3 bases and J by 7 bases, and 15 bases separated the two germline ends. Germline loops: CDR1 LNHNV, CDR2 YYDKDF (reference sequence). CDR3: CATSSTMGASGYTF. CDR3 DNA: TGTGCCACCAGCAGTACAATGGGGGCCTCTGGCTACACCTTC.

This chain uses TRBV28 with TRBJ2-2, with TRBD2 matching over 8 bases. V lost 7 bases, J lost 4 bases, and 8 bases stayed unmatched. From germline, CDR1 is MDHEN and CDR2 SYDVKM. The CDR3 contains 15 residues. The CDR3 spells CASNPGGGFTGELFF. The CDR3 nucleotides are TGTGCCAGCAATCCTGGCGGGGGGTTCACCGGGGAGCTGTTTTTT.

This clone is a singleton in its sample. The gene calls are TRBV19 and TRBJ2-2, with D maybe TRBD2 (5 bases). Trimming cost V 6 bases and J 3 bases, with 14 bases left between them. The V gene's germline CDR1 is LNHDA and CDR2 SQIVND (reference sequence). This CDR3 has 15 amino acids. Here the CDR3 DNA reads TGTGCCAGTAGAGGCACGGACGGGGACACCGGGGAGCTGTTTTTT. As protein: CASRGTDGDTGELFF.

This CDR3 reads CASSPTGRPDSSYGYTF. DNA of the CDR3: TGTGCCAGCAGCCCTACCGGGCGGCCTGACAGTTCCTATGGCTACACCTTC. V usage is TRBV7-3 and J usage is TRBJ1-2; a weak D match, TRBD1 (5 bases). Trimming removed 5 bases from V and 4 bases from J, with 23 bases in between. The CDR3 totals 17 residues. Germline V gene data show CDR1 as SGHTA and CDR2 as FQGTGA.